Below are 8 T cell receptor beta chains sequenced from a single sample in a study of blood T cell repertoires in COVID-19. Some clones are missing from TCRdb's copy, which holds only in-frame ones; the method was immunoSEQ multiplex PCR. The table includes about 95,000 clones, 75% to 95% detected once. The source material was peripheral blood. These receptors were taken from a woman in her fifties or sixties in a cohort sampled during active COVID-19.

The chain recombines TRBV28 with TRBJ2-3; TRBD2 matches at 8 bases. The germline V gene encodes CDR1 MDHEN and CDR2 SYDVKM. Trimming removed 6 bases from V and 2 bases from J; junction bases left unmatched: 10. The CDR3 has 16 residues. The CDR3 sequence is CASRAPTSAFTDTQYF. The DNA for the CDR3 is TGTGCCAGCAGGGCCCCGACTAGCGCCTTCACAGATACGCAGTATTTT.

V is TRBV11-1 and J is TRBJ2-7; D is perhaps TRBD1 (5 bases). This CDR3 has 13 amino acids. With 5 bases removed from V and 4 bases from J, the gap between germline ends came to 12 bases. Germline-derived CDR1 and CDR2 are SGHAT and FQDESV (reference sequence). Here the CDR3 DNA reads TGTGCCAGCAGCCCAGGGTTACTTTACGAGCAGTACTTC. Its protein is CASSPGLLYEQYF.

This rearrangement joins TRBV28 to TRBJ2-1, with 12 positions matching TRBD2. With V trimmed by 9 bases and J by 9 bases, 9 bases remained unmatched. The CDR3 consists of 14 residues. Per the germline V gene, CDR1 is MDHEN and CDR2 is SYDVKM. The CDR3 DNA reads TGTGCCAGTTCGACTAGCGGGAGTTTAGGTGAGCAGTTCTTC. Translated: CASSTSGSLGEQFF.

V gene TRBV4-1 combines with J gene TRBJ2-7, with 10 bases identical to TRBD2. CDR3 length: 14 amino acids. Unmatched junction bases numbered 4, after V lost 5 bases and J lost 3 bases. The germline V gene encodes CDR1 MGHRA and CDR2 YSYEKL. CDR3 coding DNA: TGCGCCAGCAGCTTTAGCGGGAGGATCTACGAGCAGTACTTC. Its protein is CASSFSGRIYEQYF.

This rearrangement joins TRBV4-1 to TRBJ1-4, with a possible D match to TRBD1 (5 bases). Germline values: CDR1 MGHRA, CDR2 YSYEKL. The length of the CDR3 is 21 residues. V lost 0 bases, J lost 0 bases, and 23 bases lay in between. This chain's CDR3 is CASSQESGGNRIFATNEKLFF. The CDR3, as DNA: TGCGCCAGCAGCCAAGAATCGGGGGGGAACAGGATATTTGCAACTAATGAAAAACTGTTTTTT.

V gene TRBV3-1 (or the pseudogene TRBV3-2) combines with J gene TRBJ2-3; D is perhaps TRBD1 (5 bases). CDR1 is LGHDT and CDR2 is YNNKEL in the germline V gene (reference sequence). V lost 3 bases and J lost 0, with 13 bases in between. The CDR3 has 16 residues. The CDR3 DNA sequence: TGTGCCAGCAGCCATCCGACAGACCCTAGCACAGATACGCAGTATTTT. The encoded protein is CASSHPTDPSTDTQYF.

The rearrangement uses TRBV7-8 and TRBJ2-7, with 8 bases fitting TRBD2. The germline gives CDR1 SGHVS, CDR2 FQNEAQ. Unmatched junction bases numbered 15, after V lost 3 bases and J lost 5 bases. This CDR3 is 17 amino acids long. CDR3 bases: TGTGCCAGCAGCTTGACGGCGGGAGGTAGTCGTAGGCACGAGCAGTACTTC. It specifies CASSLTAGGSRRHEQYF.

The CDR3: CAISGEVRTSHQETQYF. CDR3 DNA: TGTGCCATCAGCGGCGAGGTTAGAACTAGTCACCAAGAGACCCAGTACTTC. The rearrangement uses TRBV10-3 and TRBJ2-5, with D maybe TRBD2 (5 bases). Per the germline V gene, CDR1 is ENHRY and CDR2 is SYGVKD. Trimming removed 6 bases at V and 0 bases at J, with 20 bases between. The CDR3 totals 17 residues.